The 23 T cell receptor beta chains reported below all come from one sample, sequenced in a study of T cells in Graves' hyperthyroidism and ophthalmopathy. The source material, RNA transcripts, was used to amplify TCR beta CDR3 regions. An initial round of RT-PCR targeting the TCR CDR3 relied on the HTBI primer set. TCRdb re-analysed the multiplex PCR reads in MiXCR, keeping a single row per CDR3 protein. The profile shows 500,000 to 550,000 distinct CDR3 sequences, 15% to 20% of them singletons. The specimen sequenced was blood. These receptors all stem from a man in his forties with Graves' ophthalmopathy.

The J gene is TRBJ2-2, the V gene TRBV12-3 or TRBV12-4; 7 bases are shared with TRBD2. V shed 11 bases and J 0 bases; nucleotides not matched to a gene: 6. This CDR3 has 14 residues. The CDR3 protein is CAVSSGTNTGELFF. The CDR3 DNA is TGTGCCGTTTCTAGCGGCACGAACACCGGGGAGCTGTTTTTT.

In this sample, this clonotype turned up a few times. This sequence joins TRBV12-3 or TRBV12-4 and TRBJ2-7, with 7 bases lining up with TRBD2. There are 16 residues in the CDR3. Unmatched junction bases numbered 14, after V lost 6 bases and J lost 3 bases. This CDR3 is CASSPPSAGPFYEQYF. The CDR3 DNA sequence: TGTGCCAGCAGCCCCCCCTCAGCGGGGCCATTCTACGAGCAGTACTTC.

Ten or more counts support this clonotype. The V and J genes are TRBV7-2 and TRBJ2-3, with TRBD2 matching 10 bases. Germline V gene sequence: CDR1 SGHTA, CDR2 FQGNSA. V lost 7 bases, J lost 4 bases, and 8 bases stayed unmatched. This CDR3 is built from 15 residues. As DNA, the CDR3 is TGTGCCAGCAAAACGAAAGCGGGGGGGCCAGATACGCAGTATTTT. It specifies CASKTKAGGPDTQYF. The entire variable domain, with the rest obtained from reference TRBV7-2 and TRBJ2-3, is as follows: GAGVSQSPSNKVTEKGKDVELRCDPISGHTALYWYRQSLGQGLEFLIYFQGNSAPDKSGLPSDRFSAERTGGSVSTLTIQRTQQEDSAVYLCASKTKAGGPDTQYFGPGTRLTVL.

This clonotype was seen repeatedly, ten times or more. As DNA, the CDR3 is TGTGCCTGGAGTCGGAACACCGGGGAGCTGTTTTTT. This codes for CAWSRNTGELFF. The chain employs TRBV30 and TRBJ2-2; D is uncertain. V lost 2 bases and J 1 base, leaving 2 bases between the germline ends. This CDR3 spans 12 amino acids. Germline CDR1 and CDR2: GTSNPN and SVGIG (reference sequence).

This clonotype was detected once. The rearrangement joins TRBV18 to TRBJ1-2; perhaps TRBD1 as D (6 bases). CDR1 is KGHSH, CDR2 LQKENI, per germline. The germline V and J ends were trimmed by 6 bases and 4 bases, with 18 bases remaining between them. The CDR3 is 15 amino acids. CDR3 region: CASSADSQGSYGYTF. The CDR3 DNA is TGTGCCAGCTCTGCGGACAGCCAAGGGTCCTATGGCTACACCTTC.

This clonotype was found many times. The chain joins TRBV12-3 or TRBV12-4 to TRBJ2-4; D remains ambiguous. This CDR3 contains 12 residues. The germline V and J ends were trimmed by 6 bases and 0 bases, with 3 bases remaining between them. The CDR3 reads CASSVAKNIQYF. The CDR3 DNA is TGTGCCAGCAGCGTAGCCAAAAACATTCAGTACTTC.

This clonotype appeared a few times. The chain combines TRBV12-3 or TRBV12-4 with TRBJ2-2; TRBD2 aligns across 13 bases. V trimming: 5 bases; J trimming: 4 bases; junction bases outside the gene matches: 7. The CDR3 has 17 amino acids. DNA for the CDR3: TGTGCCAGCAGTGCGTCAACTAGCGGGGGGGTCACCGGGGAGCTGTTTTTT. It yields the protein CASSASTSGGVTGELFF.

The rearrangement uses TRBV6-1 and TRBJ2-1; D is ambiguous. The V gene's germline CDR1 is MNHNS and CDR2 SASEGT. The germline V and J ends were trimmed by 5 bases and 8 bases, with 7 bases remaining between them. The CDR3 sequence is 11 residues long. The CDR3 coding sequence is TGTGCCAGCAGTACGGCTCATGAGCAGTTCTTC. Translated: CASSTAHEQFF.

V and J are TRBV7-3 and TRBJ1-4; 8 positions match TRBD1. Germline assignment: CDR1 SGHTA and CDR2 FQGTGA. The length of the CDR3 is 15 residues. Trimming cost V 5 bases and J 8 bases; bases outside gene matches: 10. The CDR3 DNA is TGTGCCAGCAGCGCCCAGGGGGCGCAGGGCGAAAAACTGTTTTTT. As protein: CASSAQGAQGEKLFF.

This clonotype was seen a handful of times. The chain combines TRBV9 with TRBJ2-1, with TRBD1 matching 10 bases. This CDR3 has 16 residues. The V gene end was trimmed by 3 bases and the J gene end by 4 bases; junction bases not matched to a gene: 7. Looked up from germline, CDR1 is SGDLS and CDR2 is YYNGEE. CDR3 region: CASSDRDRGLYNEQFF. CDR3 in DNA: TGTGCCAGCAGCGACCGGGACAGGGGACTTTACAATGAGCAGTTCTTC.

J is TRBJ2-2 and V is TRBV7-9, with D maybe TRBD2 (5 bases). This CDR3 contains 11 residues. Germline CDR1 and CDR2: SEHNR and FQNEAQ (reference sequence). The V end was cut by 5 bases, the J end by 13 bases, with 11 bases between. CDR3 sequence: CASSENRGLFF. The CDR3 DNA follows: TGTGCCAGCAGCGAAAATCGGGGGCTGTTTTTT.

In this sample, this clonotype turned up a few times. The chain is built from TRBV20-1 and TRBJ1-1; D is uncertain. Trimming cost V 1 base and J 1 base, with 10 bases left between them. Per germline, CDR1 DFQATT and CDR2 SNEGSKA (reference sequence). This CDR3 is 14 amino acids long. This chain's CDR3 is CSARGRFANTEAFF. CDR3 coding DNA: TGCAGTGCTAGAGGAAGGTTTGCGAACACTGAAGCTTTCTTT.

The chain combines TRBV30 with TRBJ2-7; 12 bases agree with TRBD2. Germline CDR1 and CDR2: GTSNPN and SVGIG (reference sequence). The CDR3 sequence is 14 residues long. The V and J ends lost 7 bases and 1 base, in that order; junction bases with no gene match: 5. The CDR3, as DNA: TGTGCCTACAAACTAGCGGGGGGATCCTACGAGCAGTACTTC. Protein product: CAYKLAGGSYEQYF.

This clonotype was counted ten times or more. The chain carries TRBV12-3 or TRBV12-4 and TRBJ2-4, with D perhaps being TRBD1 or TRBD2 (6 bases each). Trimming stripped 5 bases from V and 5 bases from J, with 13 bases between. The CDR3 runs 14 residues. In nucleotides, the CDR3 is TGTGCCAGCAGTGTAGGGGGGATCCAAAACATTCAGTACTTC. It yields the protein CASSVGGIQNIQYF.

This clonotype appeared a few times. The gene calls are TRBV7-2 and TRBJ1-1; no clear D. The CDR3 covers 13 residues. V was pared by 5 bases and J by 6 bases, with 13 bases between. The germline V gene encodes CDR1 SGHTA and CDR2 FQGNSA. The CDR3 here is CASSKGRVAEAFF. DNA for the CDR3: TGTGCCAGCAGCAAGGGAAGGGTAGCTGAAGCTTTCTTT.

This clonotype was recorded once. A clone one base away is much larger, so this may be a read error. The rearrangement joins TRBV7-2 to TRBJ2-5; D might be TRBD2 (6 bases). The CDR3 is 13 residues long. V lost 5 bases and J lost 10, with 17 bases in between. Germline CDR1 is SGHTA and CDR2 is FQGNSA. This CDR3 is CASSPDTGSFQYF. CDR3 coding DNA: TGTGCCAGCAGCCCCGACACCGGGAGTTTCCAGTACTTC.

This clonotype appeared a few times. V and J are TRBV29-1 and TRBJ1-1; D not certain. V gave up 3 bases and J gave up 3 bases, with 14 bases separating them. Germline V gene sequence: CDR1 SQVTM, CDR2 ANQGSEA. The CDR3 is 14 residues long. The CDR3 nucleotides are TGCAGCGTTGATAGAGGCACCATATACACTGAAGCTTTCTTT. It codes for CSVDRGTIYTEAFF. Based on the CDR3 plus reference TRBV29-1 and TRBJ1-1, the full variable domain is SAVISQKPSRDICQRGTSLTIQCQVDSQVTMMFWYRQQPGQSLTLIATANQGSEATYESGFVIDKFPISRPNLTFSTLTVSNMSPEDSSIYLCSVDRGTIYTEAFFGQGTRLTVV.

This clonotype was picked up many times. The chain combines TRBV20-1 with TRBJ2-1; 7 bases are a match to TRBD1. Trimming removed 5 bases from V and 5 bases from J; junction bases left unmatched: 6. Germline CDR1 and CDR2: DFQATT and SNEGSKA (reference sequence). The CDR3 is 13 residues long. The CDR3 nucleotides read TGCAGTGCTTCCAGGACAGGCGACAATGAGCAGTTCTTC. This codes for CSASRTGDNEQFF.

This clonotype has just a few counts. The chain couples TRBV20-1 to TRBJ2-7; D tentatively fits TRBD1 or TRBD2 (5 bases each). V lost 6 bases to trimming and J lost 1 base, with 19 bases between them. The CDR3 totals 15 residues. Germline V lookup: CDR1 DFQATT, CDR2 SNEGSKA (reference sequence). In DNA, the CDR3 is TGCAGTGCACTGAACTCCGGGACGGTGTCCTACGAGCAGTACTTC. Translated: CSALNSGTVSYEQYF.

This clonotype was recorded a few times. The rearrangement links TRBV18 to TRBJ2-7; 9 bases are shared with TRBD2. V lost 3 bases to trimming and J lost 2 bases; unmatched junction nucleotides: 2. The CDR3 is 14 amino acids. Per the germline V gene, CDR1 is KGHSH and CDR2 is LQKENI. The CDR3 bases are TGTGCCAGCTCACCTTCTAGCGGGACCTACGAGCAGTACTTC. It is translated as CASSPSSGTYEQYF.

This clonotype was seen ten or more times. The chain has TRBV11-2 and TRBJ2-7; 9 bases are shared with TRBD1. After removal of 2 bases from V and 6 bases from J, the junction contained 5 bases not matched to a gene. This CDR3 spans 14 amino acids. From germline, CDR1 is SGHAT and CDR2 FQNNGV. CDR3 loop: CASSLLDRGAEQYF. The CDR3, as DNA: TGTGCCAGCAGCTTACTGGACAGGGGTGCCGAGCAGTACTTC. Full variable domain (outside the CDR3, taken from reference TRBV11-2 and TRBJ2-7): EAGVAQSPRYKIIEKRQSVAFWCNPISGHATLYWYQQILGQGPKLLIQFQNNGVVDDSQLPKDRFSAERLKGVDSTLKIQPAKLEDSAVYLCASSLLDRGAEQYFGPGTRLTVT.

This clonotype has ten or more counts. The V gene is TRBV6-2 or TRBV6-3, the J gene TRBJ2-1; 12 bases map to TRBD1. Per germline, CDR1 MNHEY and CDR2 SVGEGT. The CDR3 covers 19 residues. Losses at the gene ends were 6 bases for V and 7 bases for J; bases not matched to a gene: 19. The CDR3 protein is CASSPWFIPGTGGANEQFF. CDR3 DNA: TGTGCCAGCAGCCCTTGGTTCATACCCGGGACAGGGGGCGCGAATGAGCAGTTCTTC.

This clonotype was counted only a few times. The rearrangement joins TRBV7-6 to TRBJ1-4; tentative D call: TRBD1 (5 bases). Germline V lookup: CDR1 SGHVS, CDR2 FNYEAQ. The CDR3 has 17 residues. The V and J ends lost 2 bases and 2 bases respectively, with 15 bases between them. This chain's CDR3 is CASSLFGAASTNEKLFF. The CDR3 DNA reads TGTGCCAGCAGCTTATTTGGGGCGGCGTCCACTAATGAAAAACTGTTTTTT. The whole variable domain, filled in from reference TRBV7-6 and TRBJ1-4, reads GAGVSQSPRYKVTKRGQDVALRCDPISGHVSLYWYRQALGQGPEFLTYFNYEAQQDKSGLPNDRFSAERPEGSISTLTIQRTEQRDSAMYRCASSLFGAASTNEKLFFGSGTQLSVL.